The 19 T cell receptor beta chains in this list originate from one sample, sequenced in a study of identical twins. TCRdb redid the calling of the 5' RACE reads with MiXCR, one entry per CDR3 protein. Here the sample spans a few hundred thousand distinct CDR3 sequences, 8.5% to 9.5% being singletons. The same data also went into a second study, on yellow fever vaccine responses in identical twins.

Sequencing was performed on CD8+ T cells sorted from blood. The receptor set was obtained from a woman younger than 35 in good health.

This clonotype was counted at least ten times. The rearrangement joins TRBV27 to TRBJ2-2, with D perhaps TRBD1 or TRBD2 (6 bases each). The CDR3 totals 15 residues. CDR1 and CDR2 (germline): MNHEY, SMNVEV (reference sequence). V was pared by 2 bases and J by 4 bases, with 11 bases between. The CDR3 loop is CASSLSRGLTGELFF. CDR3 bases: TGTGCCAGCAGTTTAAGTCGGGGGCTCACCGGGGAGCTGTTTTTT.

The CDR3 coding sequence is TGTGCCTCACGGGGAGGAACAGGGATATCCTACGAGCAGTACTTC. The encoded protein is CASRGGTGISYEQYF. V is TRBV7-9 and J is TRBJ2-7, with D perhaps TRBD1 or TRBD2 (6 bases each). Germline V gene lookup returns CDR1 SEHNR and CDR2 FQNEAQ (reference sequence). Trimming removed 11 bases from V and 1 base from J, with 21 bases in between. This CDR3 comprises 15 residues.

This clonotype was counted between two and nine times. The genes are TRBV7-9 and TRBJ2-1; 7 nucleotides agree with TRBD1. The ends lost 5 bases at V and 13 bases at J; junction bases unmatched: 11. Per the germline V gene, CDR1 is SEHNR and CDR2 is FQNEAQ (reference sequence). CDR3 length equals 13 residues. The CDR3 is CASSTANRGDQFF. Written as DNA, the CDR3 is TGTGCCAGCAGCACGGCAAACAGGGGCGATCAGTTCTTC.

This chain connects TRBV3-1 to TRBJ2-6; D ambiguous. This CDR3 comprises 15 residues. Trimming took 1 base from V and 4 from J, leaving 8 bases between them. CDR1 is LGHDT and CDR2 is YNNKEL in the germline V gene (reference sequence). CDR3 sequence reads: CASSQGRSGANVLTF. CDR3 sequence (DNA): TGTGCCAGCAGCCAAGGCAGGTCGGGGGCCAACGTCCTGACTTTC.

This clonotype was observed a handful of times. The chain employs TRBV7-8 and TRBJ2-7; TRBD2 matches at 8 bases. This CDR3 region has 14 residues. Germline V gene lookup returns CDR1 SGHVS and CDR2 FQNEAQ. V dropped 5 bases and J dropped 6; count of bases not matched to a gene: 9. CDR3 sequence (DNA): TGTGCCAGCAGCCCTGGACTAGCCCTCGGCGAGCAGTACTTC. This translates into CASSPGLALGEQYF.

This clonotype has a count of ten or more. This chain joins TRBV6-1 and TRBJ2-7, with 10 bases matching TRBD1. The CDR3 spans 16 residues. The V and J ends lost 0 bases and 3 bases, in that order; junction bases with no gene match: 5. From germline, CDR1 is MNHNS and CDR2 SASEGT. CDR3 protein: CASSEAAGQGSYEQYF. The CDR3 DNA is TGTGCCAGCAGTGAAGCGGCGGGACAGGGGAGCTACGAGCAGTACTTC.

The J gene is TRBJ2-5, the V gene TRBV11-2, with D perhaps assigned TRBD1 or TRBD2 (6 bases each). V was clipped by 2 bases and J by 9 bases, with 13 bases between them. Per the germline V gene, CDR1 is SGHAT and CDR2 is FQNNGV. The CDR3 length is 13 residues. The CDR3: CASSLWGAEAQYF. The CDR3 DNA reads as TGTGCCAGCAGCTTATGGGGGGCTGAGGCCCAGTACTTC.

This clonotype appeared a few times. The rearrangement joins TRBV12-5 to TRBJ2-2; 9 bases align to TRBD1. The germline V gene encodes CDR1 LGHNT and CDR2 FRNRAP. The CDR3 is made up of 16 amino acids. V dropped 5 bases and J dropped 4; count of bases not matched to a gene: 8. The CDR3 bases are TGTGCTAGTGGTGCGGACAGGGGAGGAACCACCGGGGAGCTGTTTTTT. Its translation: CASGADRGGTTGELFF.

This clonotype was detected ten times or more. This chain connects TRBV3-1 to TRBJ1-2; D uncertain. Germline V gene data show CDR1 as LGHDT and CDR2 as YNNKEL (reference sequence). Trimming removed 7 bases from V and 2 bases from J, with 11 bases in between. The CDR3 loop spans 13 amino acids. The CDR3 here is CASMDRVNYGYTF. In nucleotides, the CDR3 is TGTGCCAGCATGGATAGGGTGAACTATGGCTACACCTTC.

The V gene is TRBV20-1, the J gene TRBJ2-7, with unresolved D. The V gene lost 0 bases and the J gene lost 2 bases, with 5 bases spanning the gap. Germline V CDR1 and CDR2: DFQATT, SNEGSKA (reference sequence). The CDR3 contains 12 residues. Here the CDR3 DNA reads TGCAGTGCTAGAGATAATACCTACGAGCAGTACTTC. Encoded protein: CSARDNTYEQYF.

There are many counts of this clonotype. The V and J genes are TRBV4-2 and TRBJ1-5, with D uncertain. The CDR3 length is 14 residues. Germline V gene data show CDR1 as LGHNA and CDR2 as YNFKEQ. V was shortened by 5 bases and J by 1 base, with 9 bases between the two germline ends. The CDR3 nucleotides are TGTGCCAGCAGCAACATCGTCAGCAATCAGCCCCAGCATTTT. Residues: CASSNIVSNQPQHF.

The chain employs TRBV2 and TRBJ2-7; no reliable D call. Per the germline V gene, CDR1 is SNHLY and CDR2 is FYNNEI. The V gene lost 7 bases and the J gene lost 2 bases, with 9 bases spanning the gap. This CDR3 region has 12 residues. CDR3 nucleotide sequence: TGTGCCAGCATTACCTTGGCCTACGAGCAGTACTTC. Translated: CASITLAYEQYF.

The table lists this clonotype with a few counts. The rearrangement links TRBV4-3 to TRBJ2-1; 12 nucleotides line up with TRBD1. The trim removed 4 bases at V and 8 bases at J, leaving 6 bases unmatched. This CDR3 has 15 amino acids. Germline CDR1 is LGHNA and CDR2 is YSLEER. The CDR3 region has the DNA TGCGCCAGCAGCCTCCGGGACAGGGGGCGGGATGAGCAGTTCTTC. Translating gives CASSLRDRGRDEQFF.

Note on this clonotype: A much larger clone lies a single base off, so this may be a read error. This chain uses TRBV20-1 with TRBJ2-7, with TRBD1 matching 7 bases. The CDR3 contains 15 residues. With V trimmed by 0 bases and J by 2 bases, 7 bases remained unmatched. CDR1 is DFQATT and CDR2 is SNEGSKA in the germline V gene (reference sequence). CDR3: CSARDYRGRAYEQYF. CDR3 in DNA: TGCAGTGCTAGAGATTACAGGGGCCGAGCCTACGAGCAGTACTTC.

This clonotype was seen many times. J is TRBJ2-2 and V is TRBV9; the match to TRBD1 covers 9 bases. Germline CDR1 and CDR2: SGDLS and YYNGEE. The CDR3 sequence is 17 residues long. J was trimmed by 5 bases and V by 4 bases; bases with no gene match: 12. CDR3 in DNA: TGTGCCAGCAGCCCCCAGTTAGGGGACAGGGTGACCGGGGAGCTGTTTTTT. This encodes CASSPQLGDRVTGELFF.

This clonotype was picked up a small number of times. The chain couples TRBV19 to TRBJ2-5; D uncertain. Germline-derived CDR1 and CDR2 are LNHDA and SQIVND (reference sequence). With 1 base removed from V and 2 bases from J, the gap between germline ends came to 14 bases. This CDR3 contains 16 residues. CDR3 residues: CASSIGPVSEQETQYF. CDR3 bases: TGTGCCAGTAGTATAGGGCCCGTCAGCGAGCAAGAGACCCAGTACTTC.

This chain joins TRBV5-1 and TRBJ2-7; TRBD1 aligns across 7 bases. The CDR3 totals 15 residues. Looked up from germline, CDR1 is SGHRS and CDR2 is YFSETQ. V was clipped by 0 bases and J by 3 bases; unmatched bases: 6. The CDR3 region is CASSLADRVGYEQYF. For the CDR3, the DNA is TGCGCCAGCAGCTTGGCCGACAGGGTAGGCTACGAGCAGTACTTC.

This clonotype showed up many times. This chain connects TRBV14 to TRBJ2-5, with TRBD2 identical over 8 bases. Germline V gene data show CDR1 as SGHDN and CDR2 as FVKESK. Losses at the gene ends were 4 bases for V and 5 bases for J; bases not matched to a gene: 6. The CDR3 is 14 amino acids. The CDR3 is CASSPRLAWETQYF. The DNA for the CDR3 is TGTGCCAGCAGCCCTCGACTAGCGTGGGAGACCCAGTACTTC. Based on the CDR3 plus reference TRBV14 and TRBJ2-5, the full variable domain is EAGVTQFPSHSVIEKGQTVTLRCDPISGHDNLYWYRRVMGKEIKFLLHFVKESKQDESGMPNNRFLAERTGGTYSTLKVQPAELEDSGVYFCASSPRLAWETQYFGPGTRLLVL.

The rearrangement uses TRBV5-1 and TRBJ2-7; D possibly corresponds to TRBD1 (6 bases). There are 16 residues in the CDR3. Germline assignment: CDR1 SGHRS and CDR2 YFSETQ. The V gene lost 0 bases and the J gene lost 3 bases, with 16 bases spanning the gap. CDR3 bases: TGCGCCAGCAGCTTGGAAAGGTGGACAGTAGACTACGAGCAGTACTTC. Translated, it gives CASSLERWTVDYEQYF.